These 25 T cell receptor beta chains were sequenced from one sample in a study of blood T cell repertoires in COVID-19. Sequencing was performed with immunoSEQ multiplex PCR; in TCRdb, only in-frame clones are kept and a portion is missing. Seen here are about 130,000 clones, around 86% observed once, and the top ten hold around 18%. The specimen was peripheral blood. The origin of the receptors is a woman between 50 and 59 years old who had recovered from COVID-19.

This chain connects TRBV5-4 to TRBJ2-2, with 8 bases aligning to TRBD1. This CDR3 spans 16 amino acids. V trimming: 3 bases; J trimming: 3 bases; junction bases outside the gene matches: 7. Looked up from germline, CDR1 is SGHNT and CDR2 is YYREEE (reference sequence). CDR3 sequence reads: CASSSGQGRHTGELFF. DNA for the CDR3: TGTGCCAGCAGCTCCGGACAGGGCCGGCACACCGGGGAGCTGTTTTTT.

The CDR3 loop reads CASSKAGTSGPYEQYF. DNA of the CDR3: TGTGCCAGCAGCAAAGCCGGGACTAGCGGGCCCTACGAGCAGTACTTC. V is TRBV21-1 and J is TRBJ2-7; the DNA was not used to check the table's D call, TRBD2. TRBV21-1 is tagged as a pseudogene. CDR3 size: 16 residues.

The CDR3 spells CASSLGTYHSPLHF. For the CDR3, the DNA is TGTGCCAGCAGCCTCGGGACATATCACTCACCCCTCCACTTT. J is TRBJ1-6 and V is TRBV3-1 (or the pseudogene TRBV3-2), with TRBD1 as a possible D gene (6 bases). The CDR3 contains 14 residues. The V gene's germline CDR1 is LGHDT and CDR2 YNNKEL (reference sequence). The V and J ends lost 4 bases and 10 bases respectively, with 14 bases between them.

CDR3 sequence (DNA): TGCGCCAGCAGCTTGTACTCCGGGAGCTTCTACGAGCAGTACTTC. Its translation is CASSLYSGSFYEQYF. The rearrangement links TRBV5-1 to TRBJ2-7; tentative D call: TRBD2 (6 bases). Per germline, CDR1 SGHRS and CDR2 YFSETQ. The CDR3 spans 15 residues. The V end was cut by 1 base, the J end by 3 bases, with 14 bases between.

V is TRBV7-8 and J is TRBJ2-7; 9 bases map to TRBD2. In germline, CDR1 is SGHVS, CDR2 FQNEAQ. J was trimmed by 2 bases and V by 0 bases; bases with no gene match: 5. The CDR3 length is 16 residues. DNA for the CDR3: TGTGCCAGCAGCTTAGCGGCCATAGCGGGGGCCTACGAGCAGTACTTC. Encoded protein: CASSLAAIAGAYEQYF.

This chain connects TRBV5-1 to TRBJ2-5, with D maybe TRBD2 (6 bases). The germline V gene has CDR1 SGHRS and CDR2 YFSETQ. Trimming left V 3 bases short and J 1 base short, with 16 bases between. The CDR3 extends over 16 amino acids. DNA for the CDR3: TGCGCCAGCAGCTGGAGGGTGGGGTCGGGCCAAGAGACCCAGTACTTC. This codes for CASSWRVGSGQETQYF. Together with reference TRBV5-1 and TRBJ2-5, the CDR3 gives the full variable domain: KAGVTQTPRYLIKTRGQQVTLSCSPISGHRSVSWYQQTPGQGLQFLFEYFSETQRNKGNFPGRFSGRQFSNSRSEMNVSTLELGDSALYLCASSWRVGSGQETQYFGPGTRLLVL.

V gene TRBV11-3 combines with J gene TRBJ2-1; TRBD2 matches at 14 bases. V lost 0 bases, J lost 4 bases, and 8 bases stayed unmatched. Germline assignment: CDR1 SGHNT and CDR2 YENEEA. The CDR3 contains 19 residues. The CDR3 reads CASSLEGTSGSRVYNEQFF. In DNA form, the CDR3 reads TGTGCCAGCAGCTTAGAAGGGACTAGCGGGAGTCGTGTGTACAATGAGCAGTTCTTC. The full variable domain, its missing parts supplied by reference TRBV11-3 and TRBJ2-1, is EAGVVQSPRYKIIEKKQPVAFWCNPISGHNTLYWYLQNLGQGPELLIRYENEEAVDDSQLPKDRFSAERLKGVDSTLKIQPAELGDSAVYLCASSLEGTSGSRVYNEQFFGPGTRLTVL.

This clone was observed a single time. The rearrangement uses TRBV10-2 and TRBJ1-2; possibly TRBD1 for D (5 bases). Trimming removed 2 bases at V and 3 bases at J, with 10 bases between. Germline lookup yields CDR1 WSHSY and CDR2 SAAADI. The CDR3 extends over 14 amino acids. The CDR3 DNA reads TGCGCCAGCAGTGAGCAGGACACCTACTATGGCTACACCTTC. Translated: CASSEQDTYYGYTF.

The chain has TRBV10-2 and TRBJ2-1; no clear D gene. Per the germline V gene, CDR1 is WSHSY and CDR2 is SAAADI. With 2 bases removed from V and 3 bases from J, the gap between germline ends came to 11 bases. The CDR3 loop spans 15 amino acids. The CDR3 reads CASSEIEHVYNEQFF. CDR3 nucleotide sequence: TGCGCCAGCAGTGAGATAGAGCACGTCTACAATGAGCAGTTCTTC.

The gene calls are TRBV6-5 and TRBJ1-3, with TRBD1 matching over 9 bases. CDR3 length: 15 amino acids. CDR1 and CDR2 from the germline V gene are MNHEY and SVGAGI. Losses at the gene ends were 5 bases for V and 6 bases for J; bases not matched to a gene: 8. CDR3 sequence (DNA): TGTGCCAGCAGTCTCGACAGGGGGGGTAAAAACACCATATATTTT. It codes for CASSLDRGGKNTIYF.

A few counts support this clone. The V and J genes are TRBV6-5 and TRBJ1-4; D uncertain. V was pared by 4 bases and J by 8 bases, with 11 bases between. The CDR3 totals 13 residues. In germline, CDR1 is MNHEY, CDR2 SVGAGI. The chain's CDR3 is CASSLTTREKLFF. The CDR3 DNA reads TGTGCCAGCAGTTTGACGACTCGGGAAAAACTGTTTTTT.

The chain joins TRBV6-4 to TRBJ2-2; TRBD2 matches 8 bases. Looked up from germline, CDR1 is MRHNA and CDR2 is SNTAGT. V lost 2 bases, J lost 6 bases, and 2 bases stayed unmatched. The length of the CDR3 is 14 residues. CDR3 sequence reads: CASSDGREAGELFF. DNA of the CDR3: TGTGCCAGCAGTGACGGGCGGGAGGCCGGGGAGCTGTTTTTT.

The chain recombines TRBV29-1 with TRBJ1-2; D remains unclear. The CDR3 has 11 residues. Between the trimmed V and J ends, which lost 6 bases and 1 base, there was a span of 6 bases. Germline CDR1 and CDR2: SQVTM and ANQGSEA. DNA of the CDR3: TGCAGCGTCGGGAGTAACTATGGCTACACCTTC. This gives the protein CSVGSNYGYTF. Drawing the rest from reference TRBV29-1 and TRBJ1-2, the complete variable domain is SAVISQKPSRDICQRGTSLTIQCQVDSQVTMMFWYRQQPGQSLTLIATANQGSEATYESGFVIDKFPISRPNLTFSTLTVSNMSPEDSSIYLCSVGSNYGYTFGSGTRLTVV.

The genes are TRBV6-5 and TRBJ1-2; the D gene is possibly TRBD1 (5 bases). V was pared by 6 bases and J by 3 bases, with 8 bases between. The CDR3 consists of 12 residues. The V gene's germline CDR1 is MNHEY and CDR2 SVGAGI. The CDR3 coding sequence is TGTGCCAGCAGGGGGCGCGACTATGGCTACACCTTC. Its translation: CASRGRDYGYTF.

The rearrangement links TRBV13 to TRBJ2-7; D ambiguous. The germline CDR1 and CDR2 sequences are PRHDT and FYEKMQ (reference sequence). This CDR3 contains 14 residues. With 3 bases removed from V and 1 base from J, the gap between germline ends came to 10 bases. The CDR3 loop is CASSFTAQSYEQYF. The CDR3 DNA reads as TGTGCCAGCAGCTTCACGGCACAGTCCTACGAGCAGTACTTC.

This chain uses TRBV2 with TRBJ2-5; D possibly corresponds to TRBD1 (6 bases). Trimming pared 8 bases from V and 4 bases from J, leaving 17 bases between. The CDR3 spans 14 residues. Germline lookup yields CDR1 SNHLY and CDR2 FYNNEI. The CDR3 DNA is TGTGCCAGCTCGAGGGGGTCTAACAGAGAGACCCAGTACTTC. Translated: CASSRGSNRETQYF.

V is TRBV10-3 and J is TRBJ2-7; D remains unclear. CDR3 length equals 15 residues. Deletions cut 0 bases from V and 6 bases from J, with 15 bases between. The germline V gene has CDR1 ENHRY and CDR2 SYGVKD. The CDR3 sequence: CAISESGSGRSEQYF. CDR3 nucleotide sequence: TGTGCCATCAGTGAGTCAGGCTCAGGTCGGTCCGAGCAGTACTTC.

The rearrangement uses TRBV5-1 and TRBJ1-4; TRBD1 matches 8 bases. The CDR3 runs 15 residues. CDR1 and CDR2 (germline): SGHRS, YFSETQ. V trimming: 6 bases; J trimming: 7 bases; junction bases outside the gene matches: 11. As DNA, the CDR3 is TGCGCCAGCACCTACGGACAGGGACAAGTTGAAAAACTGTTTTTT. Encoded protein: CASTYGQGQVEKLFF.

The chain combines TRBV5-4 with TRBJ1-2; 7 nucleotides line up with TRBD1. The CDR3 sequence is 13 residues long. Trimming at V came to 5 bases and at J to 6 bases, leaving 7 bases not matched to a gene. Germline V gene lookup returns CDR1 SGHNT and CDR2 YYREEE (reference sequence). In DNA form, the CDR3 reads TGTGCCAGCAGTCAGGACAGGAGGCATGGCTACACCTTC. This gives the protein CASSQDRRHGYTF.

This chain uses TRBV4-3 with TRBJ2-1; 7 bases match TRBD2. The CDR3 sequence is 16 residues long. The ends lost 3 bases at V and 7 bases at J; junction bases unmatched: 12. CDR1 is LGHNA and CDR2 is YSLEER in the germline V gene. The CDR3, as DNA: TGCGCCAGCAGCCACCTATTTCCCAGCGGGAAGAATGAGCAGTTCTTC. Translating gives CASSHLFPSGKNEQFF.

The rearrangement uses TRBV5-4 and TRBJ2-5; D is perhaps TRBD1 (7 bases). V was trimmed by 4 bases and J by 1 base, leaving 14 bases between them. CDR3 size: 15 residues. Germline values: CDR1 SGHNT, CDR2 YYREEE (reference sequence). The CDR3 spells CASSLGGTAQETQYF. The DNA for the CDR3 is TGTGCCAGCAGCCTTGGGGGGACAGCCCAAGAGACCCAGTACTTC. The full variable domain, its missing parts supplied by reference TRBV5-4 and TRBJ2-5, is ETGVTQSPTHLIKTRGQQVTLRCSSQSGHNTVSWYQQALGQGPQFIFQYYREEENGRGNFPPRFSGLQFPNYSSELNVNALELDDSALYLCASSLGGTAQETQYFGPGTRLLVL.

The CDR3 loop reads CASSSTGVNEKLFF. The CDR3 DNA reads TGTGCCAGCAGTTCGACAGGGGTAAATGAAAAACTGTTTTTT. The chain is built from TRBV6-5 and TRBJ1-4; 8 bases fit TRBD1. The CDR3 contains 14 residues. J was trimmed by 5 bases and V by 4 bases; bases with no gene match: 3. CDR1 and CDR2 (germline): MNHEY, SVGAGI.

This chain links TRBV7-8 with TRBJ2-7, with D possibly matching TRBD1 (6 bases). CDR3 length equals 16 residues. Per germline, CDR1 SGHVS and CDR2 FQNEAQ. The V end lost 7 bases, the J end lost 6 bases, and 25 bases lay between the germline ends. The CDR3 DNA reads TGTGCCAGCAACCCGAACGGGATTTTGGAAGGGGGCGAGCAGTACTTC. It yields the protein CASNPNGILEGGEQYF. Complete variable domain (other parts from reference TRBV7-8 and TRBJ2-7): GAGVSQSPRYKVAKRGQDVALRCDPISGHVSLFWYQQALGQGPEFLTYFQNEAQLDKSGLPSDRFFAERPEGSVSTLKIQRTQQEDSAVYLCASNPNGILEGGEQYFGPGTRLTVT.

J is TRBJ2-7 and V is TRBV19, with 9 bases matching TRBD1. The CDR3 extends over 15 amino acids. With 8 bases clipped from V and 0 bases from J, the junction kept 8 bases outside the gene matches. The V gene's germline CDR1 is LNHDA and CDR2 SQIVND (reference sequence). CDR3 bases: TGTGCCAGTCAGTCGGGGACAGGGTCCTCCTACGAGCAGTACTTC. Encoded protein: CASQSGTGSSYEQYF.

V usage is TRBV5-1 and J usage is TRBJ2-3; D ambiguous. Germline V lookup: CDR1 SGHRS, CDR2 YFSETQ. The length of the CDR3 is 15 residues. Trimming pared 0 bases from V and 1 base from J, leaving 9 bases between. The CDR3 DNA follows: TGCGCCAGCAGCTTGGATACGCGTGGCACAGATACGCAGTATTTT. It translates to CASSLDTRGTDTQYF.